This T cell receptor beta chain comes out of a study of blood T cell repertoires in COVID-19. Study in general: COVID-19 samples, acute and convalescent, were from the United States, Italy and Spain. The analysed material was cDNA or gDNA that came from T cells, B-cell-depleted T cells, or PBMCs.

In the study's own analysis: Amplified reference gene primers provided the basis for estimating nucleated cell counts. TCRdb keeps only in-frame clones here, not all; method: immunoSEQ multiplex PCR. Clonal size and the V and J genes are those of that table, whereas D and trimming came from the DNA. Of around 25,000 clones in the sample, over 80% were seen once. Germline V CDR1 and CDR2: SGHTA, FQGTGA. The CDR3 is 16 residues long. V was clipped by 5 bases and J by 6 bases; unmatched bases: 9. The clonotype originates from a human donor with active COVID-19. The donor label of this sample is uncertain. The chain joins TRBV7-3 to TRBJ2-2; TRBD1 matches at 10 bases. The sequenced material came from peripheral blood. The chain's CDR3 is CASSPGTGDMAGELFF. The CDR3 DNA is TGTGCCAGCAGCCCGGGGACAGGGGACATGGCCGGGGAGCTGTTTTTT.